Shown below are 3 T cell receptor beta chains from a single sample sequenced in a study of T cells in Graves' hyperthyroidism and ophthalmopathy. Researchers took RNA transcripts and amplified the TCR beta CDR3 regions from them. A set of HTBI primers served as the primers for a first-round RT-PCR of the TCR CDR3. MiXCR, run by TCRdb on the multiplex PCR reads, gives a single entry per CDR3 protein. This sample has over 650,000 distinct CDR3 sequences, with nearly 45% found just once. Sample: peripheral blood or thyroid tissue (not recorded which). The receptors originated from an adult man with Graves' disease, either hyperthyroidism or ophthalmopathy (not recorded which).

This chain joins TRBV11-2 and TRBJ1-5, with a weak D call TRBD1 (5 bases). Trimming cost V 2 bases and J 2 bases, with 13 bases left between them. There are 16 residues in the CDR3. CDR1 SGHAT and CDR2 FQNNGV come from the germline V gene. The CDR3 spells CASSLWGGIGNQPQHF. The DNA for the CDR3 is TGTGCCAGCAGCTTATGGGGGGGAATTGGCAATCAGCCCCAGCATTTT.

The chain couples TRBV7-9 to TRBJ2-7; a possible D gene is TRBD2 (5 bases). V was pared by 5 bases and J by 5 bases, with 19 bases between. CDR3 length: 15 residues. The germline V gene has CDR1 SEHNR and CDR2 FQNEAQ (reference sequence). The CDR3 spells CASSQLDGPGDEQYF. CDR3 nucleotide sequence: TGTGCCAGCAGCCAGCTGGACGGTCCCGGGGACGAGCAGTACTTC.

The chain couples TRBV11-1 to TRBJ1-1, with unresolved D. Trimming left V 3 bases short and J 0 bases short, with 17 bases between. The CDR3 has 17 amino acids. Germline lookup yields CDR1 SGHAT and CDR2 FQDESV (reference sequence). Here the CDR3 reads CASSFDWDSALNTEAFF. DNA of the CDR3: TGTGCCAGCAGCTTTGATTGGGATTCGGCCCTGAACACTGAAGCTTTCTTT.